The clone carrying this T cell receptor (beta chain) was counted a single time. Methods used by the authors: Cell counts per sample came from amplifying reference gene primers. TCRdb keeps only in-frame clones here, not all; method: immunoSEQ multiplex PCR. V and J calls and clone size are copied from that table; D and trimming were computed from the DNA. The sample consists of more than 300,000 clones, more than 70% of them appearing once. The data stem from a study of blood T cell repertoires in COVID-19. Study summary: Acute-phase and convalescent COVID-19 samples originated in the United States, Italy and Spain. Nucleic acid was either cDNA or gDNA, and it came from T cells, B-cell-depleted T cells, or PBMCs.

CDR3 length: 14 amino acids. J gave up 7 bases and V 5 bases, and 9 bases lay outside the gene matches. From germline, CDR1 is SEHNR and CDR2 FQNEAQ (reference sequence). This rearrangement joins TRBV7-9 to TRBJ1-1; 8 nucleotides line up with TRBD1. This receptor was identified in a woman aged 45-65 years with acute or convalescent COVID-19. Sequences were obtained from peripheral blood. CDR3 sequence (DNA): TGTGCCAGCAGCCAATGGGACAGGTTGGGTGAAGCTTTCTTT. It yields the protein CASSQWDRLGEAFF.